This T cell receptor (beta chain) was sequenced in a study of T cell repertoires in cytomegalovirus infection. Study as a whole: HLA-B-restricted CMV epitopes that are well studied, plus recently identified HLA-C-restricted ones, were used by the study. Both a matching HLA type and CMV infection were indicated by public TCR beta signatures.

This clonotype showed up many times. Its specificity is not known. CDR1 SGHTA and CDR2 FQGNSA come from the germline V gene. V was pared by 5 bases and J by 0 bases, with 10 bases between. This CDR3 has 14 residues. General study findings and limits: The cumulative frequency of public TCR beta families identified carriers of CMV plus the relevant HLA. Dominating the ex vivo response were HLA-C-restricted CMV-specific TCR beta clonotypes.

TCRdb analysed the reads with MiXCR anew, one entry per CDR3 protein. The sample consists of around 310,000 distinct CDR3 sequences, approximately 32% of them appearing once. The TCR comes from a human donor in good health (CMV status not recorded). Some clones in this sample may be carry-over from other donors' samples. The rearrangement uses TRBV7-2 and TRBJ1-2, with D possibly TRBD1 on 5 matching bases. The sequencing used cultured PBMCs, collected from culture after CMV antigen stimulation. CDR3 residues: CASSRTGANYGYTF. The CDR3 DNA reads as TGTGCCAGCAGCCGAACGGGGGCTAACTATGGCTACACCTTC. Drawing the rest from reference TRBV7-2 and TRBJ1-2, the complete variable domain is GAGVSQSPSNKVTEKGKDVELRCDPISGHTALYWYRQSLGQGLEFLIYFQGNSAPDKSGLPSDRFSAERTGGSVSTLTIQRTQQEDSAVYLCASSRTGANYGYTFGSGTRLTVV.